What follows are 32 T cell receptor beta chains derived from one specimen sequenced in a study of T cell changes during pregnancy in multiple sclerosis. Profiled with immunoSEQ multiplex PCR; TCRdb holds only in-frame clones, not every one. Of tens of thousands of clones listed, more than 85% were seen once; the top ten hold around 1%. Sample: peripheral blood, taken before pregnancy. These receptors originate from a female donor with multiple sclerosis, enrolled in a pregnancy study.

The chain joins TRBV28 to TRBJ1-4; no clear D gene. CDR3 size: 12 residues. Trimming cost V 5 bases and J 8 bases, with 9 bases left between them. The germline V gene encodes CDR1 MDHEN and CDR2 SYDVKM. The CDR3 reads CASSLIREKLFF. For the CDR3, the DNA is TGTGCCAGCAGTCTAATTCGGGAAAAACTGTTTTTT. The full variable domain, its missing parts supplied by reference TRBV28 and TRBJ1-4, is DVKVTQSSRYLVKRTGEKVFLECVQDMDHENMFWYRQDPGLGLRLIYFSYDVKMKEKGDIPEGYSVSREKKERFSLILESASTNQTSMYLCASSLIREKLFFGSGTQLSVL.

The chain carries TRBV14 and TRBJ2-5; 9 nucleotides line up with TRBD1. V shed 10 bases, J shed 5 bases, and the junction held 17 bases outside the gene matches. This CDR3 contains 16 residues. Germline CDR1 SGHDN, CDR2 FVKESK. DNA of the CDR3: TGTGCCACCGGGCGCAGCGGGACAGGGTGGGGGGAGACCCAGTACTTC. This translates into CATGRSGTGWGETQYF.

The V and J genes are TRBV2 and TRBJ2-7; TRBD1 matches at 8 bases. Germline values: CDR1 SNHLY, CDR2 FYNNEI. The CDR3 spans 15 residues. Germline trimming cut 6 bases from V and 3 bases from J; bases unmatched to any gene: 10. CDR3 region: CASRGPGDRFYEQYF. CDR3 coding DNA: TGTGCCAGCAGGGGGCCCGGGGACAGGTTCTACGAGCAGTACTTC.

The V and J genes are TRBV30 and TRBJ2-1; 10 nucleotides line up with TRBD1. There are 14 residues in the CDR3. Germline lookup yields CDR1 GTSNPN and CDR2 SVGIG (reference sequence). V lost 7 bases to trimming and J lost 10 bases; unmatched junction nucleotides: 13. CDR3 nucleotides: TGTGCCTCCCGCCTCGGACAGGGGGTAGGCGAGCAGTTCTTC. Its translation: CASRLGQGVGEQFF.

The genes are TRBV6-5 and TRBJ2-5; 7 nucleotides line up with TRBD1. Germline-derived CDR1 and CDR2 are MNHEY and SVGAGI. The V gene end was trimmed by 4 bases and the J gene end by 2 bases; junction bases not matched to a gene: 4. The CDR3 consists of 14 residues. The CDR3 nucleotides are TGTGCCAGCAGTTCCCGGACAGGTCAAGAGACCCAGTACTTC. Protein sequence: CASSSRTGQETQYF.

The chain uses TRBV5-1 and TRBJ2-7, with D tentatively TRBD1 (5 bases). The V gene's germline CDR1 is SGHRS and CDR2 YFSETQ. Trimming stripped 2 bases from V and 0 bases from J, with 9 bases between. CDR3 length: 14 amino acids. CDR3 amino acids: CASSLGDSSYEQYF. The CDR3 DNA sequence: TGCGCCAGCAGCTTAGGGGATAGCTCCTACGAGCAGTACTTC.

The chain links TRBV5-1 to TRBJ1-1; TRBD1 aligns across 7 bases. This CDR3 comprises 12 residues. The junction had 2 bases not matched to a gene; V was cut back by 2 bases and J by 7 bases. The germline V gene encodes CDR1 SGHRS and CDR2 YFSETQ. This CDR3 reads CASSLGQVEAFF. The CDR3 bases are TGCGCCAGCAGCTTAGGACAGGTTGAAGCTTTCTTT.

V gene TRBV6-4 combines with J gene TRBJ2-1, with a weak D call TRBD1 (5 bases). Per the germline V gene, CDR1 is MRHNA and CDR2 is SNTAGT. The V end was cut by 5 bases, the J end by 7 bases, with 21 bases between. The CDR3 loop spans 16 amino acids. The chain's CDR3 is CASSLKGGASFNEQFF. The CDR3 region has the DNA TGTGCCAGCAGTCTTAAAGGTGGGGCTTCTTTTAATGAGCAGTTCTTC.

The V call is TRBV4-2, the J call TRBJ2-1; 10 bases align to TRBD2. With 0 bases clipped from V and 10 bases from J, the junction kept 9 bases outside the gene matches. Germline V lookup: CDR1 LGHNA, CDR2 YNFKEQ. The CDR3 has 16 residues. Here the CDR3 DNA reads TGTGCCAGCAGCCAAGAGGGGAGCGGGGGGGCGCGGGAGCAGTTCTTC. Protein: CASSQEGSGGAREQFF.

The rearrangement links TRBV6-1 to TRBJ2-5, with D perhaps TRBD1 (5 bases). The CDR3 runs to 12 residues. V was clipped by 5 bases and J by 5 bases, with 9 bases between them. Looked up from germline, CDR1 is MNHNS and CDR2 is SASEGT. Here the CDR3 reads CASSQGRETQYF. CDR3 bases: TGTGCCAGCAGTCAGGGCCGGGAGACCCAGTACTTC.

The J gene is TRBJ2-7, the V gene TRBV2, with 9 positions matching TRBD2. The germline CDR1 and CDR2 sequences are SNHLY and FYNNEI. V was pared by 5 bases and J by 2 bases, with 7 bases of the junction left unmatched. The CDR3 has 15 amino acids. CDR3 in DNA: TGTGCCAGCAGTTCTAGCGGGATAGGAACCTACGAGCAGTACTTC. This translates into CASSSSGIGTYEQYF.

The CDR3 sequence: CAIKPGQGRDEQYF. The CDR3 DNA follows: TGTGCCATCAAACCGGGACAGGGTCGCGACGAGCAGTACTTC. This chain uses TRBV10-3 with TRBJ2-7; TRBD1 matches at 9 bases. The CDR3 is 14 amino acids. In germline, CDR1 is ENHRY, CDR2 SYGVKD. Unmatched junction bases numbered 9, after V lost 7 bases and J lost 5 bases.

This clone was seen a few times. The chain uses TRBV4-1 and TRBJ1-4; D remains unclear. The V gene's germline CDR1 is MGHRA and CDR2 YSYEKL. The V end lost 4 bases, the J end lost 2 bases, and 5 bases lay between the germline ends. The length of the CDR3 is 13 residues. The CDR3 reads CASSPGTNEKLFF. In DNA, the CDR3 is TGCGCCAGCAGCCCCGGGACTAATGAAAAACTGTTTTTT.

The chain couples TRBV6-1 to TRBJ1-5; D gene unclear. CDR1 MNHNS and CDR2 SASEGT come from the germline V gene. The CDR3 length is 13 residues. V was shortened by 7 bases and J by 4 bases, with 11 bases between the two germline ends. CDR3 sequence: CASIQVGNQPQHF. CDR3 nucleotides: TGTGCCAGCATCCAGGTAGGAAATCAGCCCCAGCATTTT.

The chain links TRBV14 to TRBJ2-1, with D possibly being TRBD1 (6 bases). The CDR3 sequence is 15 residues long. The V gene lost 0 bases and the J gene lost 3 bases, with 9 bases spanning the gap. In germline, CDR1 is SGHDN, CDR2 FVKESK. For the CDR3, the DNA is TGTGCCAGCAGCCAAGAAACAGGGAGCTACAATGAGCAGTTCTTC. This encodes CASSQETGSYNEQFF.

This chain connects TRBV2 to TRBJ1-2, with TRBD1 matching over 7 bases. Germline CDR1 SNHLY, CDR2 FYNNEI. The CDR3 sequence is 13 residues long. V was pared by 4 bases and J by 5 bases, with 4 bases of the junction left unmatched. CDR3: CASSGQGKYGYTF. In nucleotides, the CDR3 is TGTGCCAGCAGTGGACAGGGTAAATATGGCTACACCTTC.

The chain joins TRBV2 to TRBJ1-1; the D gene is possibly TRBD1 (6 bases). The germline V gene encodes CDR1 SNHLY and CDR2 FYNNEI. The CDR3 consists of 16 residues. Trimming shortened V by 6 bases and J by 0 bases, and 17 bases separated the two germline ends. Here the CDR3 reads CASRAGTPVMNTEAFF. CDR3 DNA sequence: TGTGCCAGCAGAGCCGGGACACCAGTCATGAACACTGAAGCTTTCTTT.

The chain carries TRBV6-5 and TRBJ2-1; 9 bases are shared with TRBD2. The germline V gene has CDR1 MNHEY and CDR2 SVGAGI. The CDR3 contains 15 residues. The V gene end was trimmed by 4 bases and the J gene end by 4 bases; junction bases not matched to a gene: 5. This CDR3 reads CASSFGTSRYNEQFF. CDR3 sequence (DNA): TGTGCCAGCAGTTTCGGGACTAGCAGGTACAATGAGCAGTTCTTC.

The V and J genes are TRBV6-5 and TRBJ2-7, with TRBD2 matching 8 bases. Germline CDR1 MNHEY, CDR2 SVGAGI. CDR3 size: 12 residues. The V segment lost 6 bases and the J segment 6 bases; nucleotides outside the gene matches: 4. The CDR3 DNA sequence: TGTGCCAGCAGCCCCGGGAGGGCCGAGCAGTACTTC. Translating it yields CASSPGRAEQYF.

In DNA form, the CDR3 reads TGTGCCAGCAGCCAGGGTAGCAATCAGCCCCAGCATTTT. Amino acid sequence: CASSQGSNQPQHF. The chain combines TRBV5-4 with TRBJ1-5, with D tentatively TRBD1 (5 bases). The CDR3 is made up of 13 amino acids. The germline CDR1 and CDR2 sequences are SGHNT and YYREEE (reference sequence). The V gene lost 4 bases and the J gene lost 0 bases, with 5 bases spanning the gap.

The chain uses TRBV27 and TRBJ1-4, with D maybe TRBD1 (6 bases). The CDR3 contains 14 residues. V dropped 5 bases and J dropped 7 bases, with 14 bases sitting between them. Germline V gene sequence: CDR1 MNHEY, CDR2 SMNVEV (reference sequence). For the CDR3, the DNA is TGTGCCAGCAGTCTCCACAGGGACCGTGAAAAACTGTTTTTT. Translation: CASSLHRDREKLFF. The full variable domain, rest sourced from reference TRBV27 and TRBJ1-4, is EAQVTQNPRYLITVTGKKLTVTCSQNMNHEYMSWYRQDPGLGLRQIYYSMNVEVTDKGDVPEGYKVSRKEKRNFPLILESPSPNQTSLYFCASSLHRDREKLFFGSGTQLSVL.

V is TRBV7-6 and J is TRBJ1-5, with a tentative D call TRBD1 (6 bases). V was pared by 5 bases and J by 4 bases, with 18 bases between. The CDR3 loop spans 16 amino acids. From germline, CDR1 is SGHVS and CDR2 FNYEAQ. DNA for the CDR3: TGTGCCAGCAGCCTCACGGGGGGGCGCGAGAATCAGCCCCAGCATTTT. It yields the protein CASSLTGGRENQPQHF.

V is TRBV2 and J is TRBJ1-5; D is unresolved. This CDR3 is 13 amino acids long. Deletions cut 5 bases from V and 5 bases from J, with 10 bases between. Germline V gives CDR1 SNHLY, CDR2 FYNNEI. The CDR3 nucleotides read TGTGCCAGCAGTAAGATAGGAGATCAGCCCCAGCATTTT. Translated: CASSKIGDQPQHF.

CDR3 in amino acids: CASSFGDSLYEQYF. The CDR3 coding sequence is TGTGCCAGCAGCTTCGGGGACAGCCTCTACGAGCAGTACTTC. The V gene is TRBV7-8, the J gene TRBJ2-7; TRBD1 agrees at 7 bases. With V trimmed by 3 bases and J by 3 bases, 5 bases remained unmatched. The CDR3 extends over 14 amino acids. The germline V gene encodes CDR1 SGHVS and CDR2 FQNEAQ.

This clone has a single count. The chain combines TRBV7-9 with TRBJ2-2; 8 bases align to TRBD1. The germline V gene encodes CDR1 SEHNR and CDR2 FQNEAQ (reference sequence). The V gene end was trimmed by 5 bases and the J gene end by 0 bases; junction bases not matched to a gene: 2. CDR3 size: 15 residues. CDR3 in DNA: TGTGCCAGCAGCCGGACAGGGTCGAACACCGGGGAGCTGTTTTTT. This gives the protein CASSRTGSNTGELFF.

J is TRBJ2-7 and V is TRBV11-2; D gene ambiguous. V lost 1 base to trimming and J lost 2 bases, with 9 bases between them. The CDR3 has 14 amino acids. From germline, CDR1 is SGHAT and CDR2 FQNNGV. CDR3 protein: CASSLVQPAYEQYF. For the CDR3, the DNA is TGTGCCAGCAGCTTAGTACAGCCGGCCTACGAGCAGTACTTC.

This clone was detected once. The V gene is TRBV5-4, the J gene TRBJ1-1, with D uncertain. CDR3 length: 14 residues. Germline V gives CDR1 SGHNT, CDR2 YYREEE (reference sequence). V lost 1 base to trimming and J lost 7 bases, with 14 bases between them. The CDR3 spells CASSLPSYPYEAFF. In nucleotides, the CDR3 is TGTGCCAGCAGCTTGCCGTCCTACCCGTATGAAGCTTTCTTT.

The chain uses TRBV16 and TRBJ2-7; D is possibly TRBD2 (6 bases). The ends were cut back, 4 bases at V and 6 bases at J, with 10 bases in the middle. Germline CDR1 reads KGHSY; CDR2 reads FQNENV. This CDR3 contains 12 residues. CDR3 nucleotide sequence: TGTGCCAGCAGCCGGGGGGACGGCGAGCAGTACTTC. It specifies CASSRGDGEQYF.

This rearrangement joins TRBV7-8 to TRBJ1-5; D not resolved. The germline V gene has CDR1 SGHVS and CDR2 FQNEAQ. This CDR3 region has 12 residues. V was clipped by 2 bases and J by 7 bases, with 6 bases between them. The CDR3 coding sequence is TGTGCCAGCAGCTTACGCGGGCAGCCCCAGCATTTT. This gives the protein CASSLRGQPQHF.

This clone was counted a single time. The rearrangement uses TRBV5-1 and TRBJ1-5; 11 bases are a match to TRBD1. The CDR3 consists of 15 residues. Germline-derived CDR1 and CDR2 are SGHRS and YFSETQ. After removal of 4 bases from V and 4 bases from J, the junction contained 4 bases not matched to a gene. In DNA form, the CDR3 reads TGCGCCAGCAGCACTGGGACAGGGGGAAATCAGCCCCAGCATTTT. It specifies CASSTGTGGNQPQHF.

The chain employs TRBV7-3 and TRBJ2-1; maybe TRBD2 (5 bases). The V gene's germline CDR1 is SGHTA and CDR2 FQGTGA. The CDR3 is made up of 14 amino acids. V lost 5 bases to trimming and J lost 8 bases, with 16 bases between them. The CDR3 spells CASSPQPGRDEQFF. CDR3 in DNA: TGTGCCAGCAGCCCCCAACCGGGAAGGGATGAGCAGTTCTTC.

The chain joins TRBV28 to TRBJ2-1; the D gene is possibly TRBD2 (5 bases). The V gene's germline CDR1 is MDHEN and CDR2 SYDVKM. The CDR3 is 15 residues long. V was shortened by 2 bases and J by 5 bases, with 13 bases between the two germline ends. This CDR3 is CASSLRGLGNNEQFF. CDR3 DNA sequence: TGTGCCAGCAGTTTACGTGGCCTCGGGAACAATGAGCAGTTCTTC.